This T cell receptor (beta chain) was sequenced in a study of blood T cell repertoires in COVID-19. In the study overall: Sites across the United States, Italy and Spain contributed samples from acute and convalescent COVID-19. Sample material is recorded as cDNA or gDNA derived from T cells, B-cell-depleted T cells, or PBMCs.

What the recovered Cohort 3 donors had was two negative PCRs, clearance, or symptom resolution. Original processing methods: How many nucleated cells were present was estimated from reference gene primer amplification. Clones were read by immunoSEQ multiplex PCR, and TCRdb kept only the in-frame ones, dropping some. D and trimming were read from the DNA, whereas the V and J calls and clone size are those reported in that table. The table includes about 250,000 clones, approximately 90% detected once. The germline CDR1 and CDR2 sequences are SGHRS and YFSETQ. The CDR3 spans 16 residues. Trimming shortened V by 0 bases and J by 0 bases, and 10 bases separated the two germline ends.

The genes are TRBV5-1 and TRBJ2-1; the D gene is possibly TRBD2 (7 bases). Sequenced material: PBMCs or T cells enriched from blood (not recorded which). The TCR originated in a woman between 18 and 29 years old who had recovered from COVID-19. CDR3 protein: CASSLGAGASYNEQFF. The CDR3, as DNA: TGCGCCAGCAGCTTGGGGGCGGGGGCCTCCTACAATGAGCAGTTCTTC.